These 11 T cell receptor beta chains share one sample of origin, sequenced in a study of T cell responses to AZD1222 COVID-19 vaccine. Clones were read by immunoSEQ multiplex PCR, and TCRdb kept only the in-frame ones, dropping some. The sample lists around 200,000 clones; 80% to 95% were seen once. The starting material was peripheral blood, obtained on day 0 of AZD1222 vaccination. The source is an adult in good health.

This clone showed up just once. The chain is built from TRBV9 and TRBJ2-7; TRBD1 matches at 8 bases. Germline CDR1 SGDLS, CDR2 YYNGEE. With V trimmed by 2 bases and J by 5 bases, 6 bases remained unmatched. CDR3 length equals 14 residues. CDR3 region: CASSVRTGSHEQYF. In DNA, the CDR3 is TGTGCCAGCAGCGTTCGGACAGGGAGCCACGAGCAGTACTTC.

The chain carries TRBV6-4 and TRBJ2-5; 8 bases line up with TRBD1. V was clipped by 2 bases and J by 5 bases; unmatched bases: 10. Per germline, CDR1 MRHNA and CDR2 SNTAGT. This CDR3 comprises 16 residues. The CDR3, as DNA: TGTGCCAGCAGTGACCAGGCAGGGGGCGCGGGCGAGACCCAGTACTTC. Encoded protein: CASSDQAGGAGETQYF.

The V gene is TRBV19, the J gene TRBJ1-1, with D tentatively TRBD1 (5 bases). Trimming took 3 bases from V and 6 from J, leaving 11 bases between them. Germline-derived CDR1 and CDR2 are LNHDA and SQIVND (reference sequence). The CDR3 covers 13 residues. The CDR3: CASSMRWGAEAFF. CDR3 sequence (DNA): TGTGCCAGTAGTATGAGATGGGGGGCTGAAGCTTTCTTT.

This sequence joins TRBV12-3 or TRBV12-4 and TRBJ1-2, with a tentative D call TRBD1 (6 bases). Trimming took off 9 bases at V and 3 bases at J, with 8 bases between the two ends. The CDR3 covers 11 residues. CDR3 residues: CASSGDYGYTF. DNA of the CDR3: TGTGCCAGTTCAGGGGACTATGGCTACACCTTC.

The genes are TRBV29-1 and TRBJ2-4, with 7 bases aligning to TRBD1. CDR1 is SQVTM and CDR2 is ANQGSEA in the germline V gene. The CDR3 has 14 residues. J was trimmed by 4 bases and V by 5 bases; bases with no gene match: 8. The CDR3 here is CSVSPGTAKNIQYF. As DNA, the CDR3 is TGCAGCGTTTCTCCCGGGACAGCTAAAAACATTCAGTACTTC. Variable domain in full (rest from reference TRBV29-1 and TRBJ2-4): SAVISQKPSRDICQRGTSLTIQCQVDSQVTMMFWYRQQPGQSLTLIATANQGSEATYESGFVIDKFPISRPNLTFSTLTVSNMSPEDSSIYLCSVSPGTAKNIQYFGAGTRLSVL.

This clone was seen only once. V gene TRBV4-1 combines with J gene TRBJ2-7; no clear D. The germline CDR1 and CDR2 sequences are MGHRA and YSYEKL. Trimming shortened V by 3 bases and J by 1 base, and 13 bases separated the two germline ends. The CDR3 spans 15 residues. CDR3 nucleotides: TGCGCCAGCAGCCATGGCTGGACGGGTTCCTACGAGCAGTACTTC. This codes for CASSHGWTGSYEQYF.

This clone was found once. The chain recombines TRBV19 with TRBJ2-1; 10 bases are a match to TRBD2. The CDR3 length is 16 residues. Germline CDR1 is LNHDA and CDR2 is SQIVND (reference sequence). Germline trimming cut 4 bases from V and 4 bases from J; bases unmatched to any gene: 7. The CDR3 loop is CASSTGLAASYNEQFF. The CDR3 region has the DNA TGTGCCAGTAGTACCGGACTAGCGGCATCTTACAATGAGCAGTTCTTC.

The chain recombines TRBV15 with TRBJ1-3; D ambiguous. V was trimmed by 4 bases and J by 1 base, leaving 8 bases between them. The CDR3 extends over 14 amino acids. Germline CDR1 and CDR2: LNHNV and YYDKDF (reference sequence). The CDR3 protein is CATSKQTSGNTIYF. The CDR3 DNA is TGTGCCACCAGCAAACAGACGTCTGGAAACACCATATATTTT.

The rearrangement links TRBV7-2 to TRBJ2-1; a possible D gene is TRBD1 (6 bases). Trimming removed 7 bases at V and 6 bases at J, with 22 bases between. CDR3 size: 16 residues. Germline CDR1 is SGHTA and CDR2 is FQGNSA. The CDR3 DNA reads as TGTGCCAGCACTTGGATGACAGGTTATTTTGGCAATGAGCAGTTCTTC. It yields the protein CASTWMTGYFGNEQFF.

This clone appeared a single time. V and J are TRBV6-2 or TRBV6-3 and TRBJ1-4; unclear D gene. The length of the CDR3 is 17 residues. The V gene's germline CDR1 is MNHEY and CDR2 SVGEGT. The V end was cut by 0 bases, the J end by 2 bases, with 13 bases between. The CDR3 reads CASSYSTPRSTNEKLFF. In DNA, the CDR3 is TGTGCCAGCAGTTACTCGACGCCTCGGTCCACTAATGAAAAACTGTTTTTT.

The chain carries TRBV7-9 and TRBJ1-3; 7 nucleotides align to TRBD1. The V segment lost 4 bases and the J segment 0 bases; nucleotides outside the gene matches: 3. In germline, CDR1 is SEHNR, CDR2 FQNEAQ (reference sequence). The CDR3 is 15 amino acids. CDR3 bases: TGTGCCAGCAGCTCCCGGGACAGCTCTGGAAACACCATATATTTT. It specifies CASSSRDSSGNTIYF.